Listed here is a single T cell receptor (beta chain). These data belong to a study of blood T cell repertoires in COVID-19. The V gene's germline CDR1 is SGHNT and CDR2 YYREEE (reference sequence). V lost 2 bases and J 2 bases, leaving 10 bases between the germline ends. CDR3 length: 14 residues. The age range of participants was about 18 to 100 years, with residence in around 22 US areas. Cohort allocation depended upon clinical history that participants reported. Authors' methods: Nucleated cell counts were estimated from reference gene primer amplification. The protocol was immunoSEQ multiplex PCR, while the TCRdb copy is restricted to in-frame clones and leaves out a portion. Clone size and V and J calls were adopted from that table, with D and trimming inferred from the DNA. The sample includes around 290,000 clones, approximately 89% of them seen just once.

Sequenced sample: PBMCs or T cells enriched from blood (not recorded which). J is TRBJ1-1 and V is TRBV5-4; possible D gene TRBD1, 5 bases. This TCR was sampled from a woman in her late teens or twenties who had recovered from COVID-19. The CDR3 reads CASSFSQGNTEAFF. The CDR3 nucleotides are TGTGCCAGCAGCTTTAGTCAGGGTAACACTGAAGCTTTCTTT. Based on the CDR3 plus reference TRBV5-4 and TRBJ1-1, the full variable domain is ETGVTQSPTHLIKTRGQQVTLRCSSQSGHNTVSWYQQALGQGPQFIFQYYREEENGRGNFPPRFSGLQFPNYSSELNVNALELDDSALYLCASSFSQGNTEAFFGQGTRLTVV.